What follows are 5 T cell receptor beta chains derived from one specimen sequenced in a study of Graves' ophthalmopathy and Graves' hyperthyroidism. Amplified TCR beta CDR3 regions were obtained using RNA transcripts as template. Amplification began with first-round RT-PCR using HTBI primers, then second-round multiplex PCR was performed. TCRdb ran MiXCR on the multiplex PCR reads and lists one entry per CDR3 protein. The data show 40,000 or so distinct CDR3 sequences, approximately 52% seen once. The sequencing sample was made of peripheral blood. The receptors come from an adult man with Graves' ophthalmopathy.

With regard to this clonotype: Here the CDR3 omits its conserved ending phenylalanine or tryptophan, so a read error is the likely source. CDR3 region: CASSPRGGPQYS. CDR3 nucleotides: TGTGCCAGTAGTCCCAGGGGTGGACCCCAGTATTCT. The chain links TRBV19 to TRBJ1-5; D is possibly TRBD1 (6 bases). The J call may be mistaken, given a closer DNA end match to TRBJ2-3. The CDR3 runs 12 residues. Looked up from germline, CDR1 is LNHDA and CDR2 is SQIVND (reference sequence).

In the case of this clonotype: At one end, the junction sequence differs from germline, possibly due to a read error. This chain joins TRBV2 and TRBJ1-4; possibly TRBD1 for D (5 bases). The CDR3 contains 14 residues. Germline CDR1 is SNHLY and CDR2 is FYNNEI. The CDR3 reads CASSVGTTNENLFF. CDR3 coding DNA: TGTGCCAGCAGTGTTGGGACGACTAATGAAAACCTGTTTTTT.

CDR3 sequence: CAWGYRGRRYGYTF. In DNA, the CDR3 is TGTGCCTGGGGATACAGGGGGCGCCGGTATGGCTACACCTTC. The chain combines TRBV30 with TRBJ1-2; 9 bases agree with TRBD1. The germline gives CDR1 GTSNPN, CDR2 SVGIG (reference sequence). This CDR3 is built from 14 residues. V was pared by 5 bases and J by 5 bases, with 9 bases of the junction left unmatched.

To note about this clonotype: The junction differs from germline at one of its ends, possibly a read error. The rearrangement uses TRBV20-1 and TRBJ2-2; TRBD2 aligns across 8 bases. The germline CDR1 and CDR2 sequences are DFQATT and SNEGSKA (reference sequence). The length of the CDR3 is 14 residues. The CDR3 DNA follows: TGCAGTGTTCCGTTCAGCGGGAGACACCGGGGAGCTGTTTTT. Translated: CSVPFSGRHRGAVF.

This chain connects TRBV2 to TRBJ2-2, with D possibly being TRBD2 (6 bases). With 8 bases removed from V and 5 bases from J, the gap between germline ends came to 12 bases. The CDR3 spans 13 residues. Germline V gene data show CDR1 as SNHLY and CDR2 as FYNNEI. CDR3 DNA: TGTGCCAGCCAACCCGGGAGAACCGGGGAGCTGTTTTTT. It yields the protein CASQPGRTGELFF.